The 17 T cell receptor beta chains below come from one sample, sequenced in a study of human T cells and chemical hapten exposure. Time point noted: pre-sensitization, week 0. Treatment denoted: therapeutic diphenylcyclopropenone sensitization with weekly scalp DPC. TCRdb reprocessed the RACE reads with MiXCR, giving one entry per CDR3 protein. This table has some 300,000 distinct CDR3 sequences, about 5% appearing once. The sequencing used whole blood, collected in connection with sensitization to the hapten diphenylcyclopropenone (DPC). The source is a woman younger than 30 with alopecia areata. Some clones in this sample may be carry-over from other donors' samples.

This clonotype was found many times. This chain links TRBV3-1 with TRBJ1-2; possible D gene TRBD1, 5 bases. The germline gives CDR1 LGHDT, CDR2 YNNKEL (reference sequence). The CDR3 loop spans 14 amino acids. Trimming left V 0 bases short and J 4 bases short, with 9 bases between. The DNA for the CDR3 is TGTGCCAGCAGCCAAGAGTGGGGACCCTATGGCTACACCTTC. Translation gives CASSQEWGPYGYTF. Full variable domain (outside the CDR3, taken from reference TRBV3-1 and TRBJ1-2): DTAVSQTPKYLVTQMGNDKSIKCEQNLGHDTMYWYKQDSKKFLKIMFSYNNKELIINETVPNRFSPKSPDKAHLNLHINSLELGDSAVYFCASSQEWGPYGYTFGSGTRLTVV.

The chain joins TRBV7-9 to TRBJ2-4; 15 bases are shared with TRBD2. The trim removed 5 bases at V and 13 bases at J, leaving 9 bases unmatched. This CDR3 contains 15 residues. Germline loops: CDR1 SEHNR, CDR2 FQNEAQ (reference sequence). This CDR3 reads CASSPPGLAGGEQYF. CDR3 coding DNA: TGTGCCAGCAGCCCCCCGGGACTAGCGGGGGGAGAACAGTACTTC.

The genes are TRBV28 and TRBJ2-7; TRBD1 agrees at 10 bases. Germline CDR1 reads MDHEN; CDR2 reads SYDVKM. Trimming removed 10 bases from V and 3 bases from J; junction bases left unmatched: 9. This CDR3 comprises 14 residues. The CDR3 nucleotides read TGTGCCACCTCCCGGGACAGGGGTATCTACGAGCAGTACTTC. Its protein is CATSRDRGIYEQYF. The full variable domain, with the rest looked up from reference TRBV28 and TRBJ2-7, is DVKVTQSSRYLVKRTGEKVFLECVQDMDHENMFWYRQDPGLGLRLIYFSYDVKMKEKGDIPEGYSVSREKKERFSLILESASTNQTSMYLCATSRDRGIYEQYFGPGTRLTVT.

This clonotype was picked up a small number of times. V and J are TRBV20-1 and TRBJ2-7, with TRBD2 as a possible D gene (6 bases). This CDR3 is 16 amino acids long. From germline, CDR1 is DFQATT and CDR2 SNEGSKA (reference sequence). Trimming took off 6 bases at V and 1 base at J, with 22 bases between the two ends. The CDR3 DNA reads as TGCAGTGCGGAGGAGCGGGCCGGGGCCTTGTCCTACGAGCAGTACTTC. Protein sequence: CSAEERAGALSYEQYF.

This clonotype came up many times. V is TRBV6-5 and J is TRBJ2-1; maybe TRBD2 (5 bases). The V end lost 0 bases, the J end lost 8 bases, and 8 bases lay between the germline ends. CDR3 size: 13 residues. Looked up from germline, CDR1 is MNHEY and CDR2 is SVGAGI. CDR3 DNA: TGTGCCAGCAGTTACTCTACGGGGTATGAGCAGTTCTTC. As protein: CASSYSTGYEQFF.

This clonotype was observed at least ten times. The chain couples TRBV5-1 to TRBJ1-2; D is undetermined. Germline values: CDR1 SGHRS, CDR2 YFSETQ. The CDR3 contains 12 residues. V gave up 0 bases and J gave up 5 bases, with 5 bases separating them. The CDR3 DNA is TGCGCCAGCAGCTTGGGCCAGTATGGCTACACCTTC. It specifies CASSLGQYGYTF.

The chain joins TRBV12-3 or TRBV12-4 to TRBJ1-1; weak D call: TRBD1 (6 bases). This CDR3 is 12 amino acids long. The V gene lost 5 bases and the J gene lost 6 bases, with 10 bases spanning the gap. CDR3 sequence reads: CASSRRQAEAFF. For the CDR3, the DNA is TGTGCCAGCAGTAGAAGACAGGCTGAAGCTTTCTTT.

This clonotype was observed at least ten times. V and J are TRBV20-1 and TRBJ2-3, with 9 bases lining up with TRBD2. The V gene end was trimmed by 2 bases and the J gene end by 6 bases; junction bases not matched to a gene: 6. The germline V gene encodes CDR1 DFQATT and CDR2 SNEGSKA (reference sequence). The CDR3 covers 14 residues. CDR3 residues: CSARLAGPADTQYF. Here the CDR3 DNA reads TGCAGTGCTAGACTAGCGGGGCCGGCGGATACGCAGTATTTT.

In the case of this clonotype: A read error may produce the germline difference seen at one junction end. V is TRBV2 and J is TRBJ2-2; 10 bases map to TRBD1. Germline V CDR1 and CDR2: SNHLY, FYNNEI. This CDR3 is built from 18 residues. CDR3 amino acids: CASSEIASGTGATGELIF. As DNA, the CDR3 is TGTGCCAGCAGTGAGATCGCATCCGGGACAGGGGCCACCGGGGAGCTGATTTTT.

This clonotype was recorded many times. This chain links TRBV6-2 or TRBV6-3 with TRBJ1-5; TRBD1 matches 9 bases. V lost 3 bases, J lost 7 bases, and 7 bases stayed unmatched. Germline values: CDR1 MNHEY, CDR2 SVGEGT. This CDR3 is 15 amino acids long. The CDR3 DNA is TGTGCCAGCAGTTATAGGGAAGACAGGGGGCAGCCCCAGCATTTT. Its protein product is CASSYREDRGQPQHF.

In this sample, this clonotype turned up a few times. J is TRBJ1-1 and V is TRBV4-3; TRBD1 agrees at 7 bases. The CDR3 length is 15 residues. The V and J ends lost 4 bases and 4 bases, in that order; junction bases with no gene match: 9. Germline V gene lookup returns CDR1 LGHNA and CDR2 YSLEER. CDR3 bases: TGCGCCAGCAGCCCCTTGACAGGGTCCGTCACTGAAGCTTTCTTT. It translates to CASSPLTGSVTEAFF.

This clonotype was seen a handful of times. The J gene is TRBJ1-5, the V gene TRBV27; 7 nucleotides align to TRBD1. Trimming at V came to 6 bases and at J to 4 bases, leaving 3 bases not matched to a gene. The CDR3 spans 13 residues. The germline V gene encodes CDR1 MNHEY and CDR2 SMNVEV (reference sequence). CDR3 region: CASRFRGNQPQHF. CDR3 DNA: TGTGCCAGCAGGTTCAGGGGGAATCAGCCCCAGCATTTT.

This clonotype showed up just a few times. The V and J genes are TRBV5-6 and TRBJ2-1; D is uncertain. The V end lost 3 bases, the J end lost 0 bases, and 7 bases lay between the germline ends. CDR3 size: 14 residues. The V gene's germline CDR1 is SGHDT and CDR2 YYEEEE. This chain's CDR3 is CASSSVVSYNEQFF. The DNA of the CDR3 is TGTGCCAGCAGCTCGGTGGTCTCCTACAATGAGCAGTTCTTC. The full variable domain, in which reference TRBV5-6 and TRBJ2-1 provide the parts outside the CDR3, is DAGVTQSPTHLIKTRGQQVTLRCSPKSGHDTVSWYQQALGQGPQFIFQYYEEEERQRGNFPDRFSGHQFPNYSSELNVNALLLGDSALYLCASSSVVSYNEQFFGPGTRLTVL.

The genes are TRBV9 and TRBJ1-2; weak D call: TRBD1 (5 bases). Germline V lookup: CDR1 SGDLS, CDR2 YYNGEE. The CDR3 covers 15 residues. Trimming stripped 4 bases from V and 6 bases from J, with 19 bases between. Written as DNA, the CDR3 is TGTGCCAGCAGCCTCCAAGGGGCAGGATTGGATGGCTACACCTTC. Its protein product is CASSLQGAGLDGYTF.

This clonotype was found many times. CDR3 DNA sequence: TGTGCCAGCAGGCGAGATCACAGGGGGGAAGGAGGCTACACCTTC. Its protein product is CASRRDHRGEGGYTF. The V and J genes are TRBV7-8 and TRBJ1-2; 8 bases agree with TRBD1. Germline values: CDR1 SGHVS, CDR2 FQNEAQ. Trimming at V came to 6 bases and at J to 8 bases, leaving 14 bases not matched to a gene. This CDR3 is built from 15 residues. The variable domain in full, completed from reference TRBV7-8 and TRBJ1-2, reads GAGVSQSPRYKVAKRGQDVALRCDPISGHVSLFWYQQALGQGPEFLTYFQNEAQLDKSGLPSDRFFAERPEGSVSTLKIQRTQQEDSAVYLCASRRDHRGEGGYTFGSGTRLTVV.

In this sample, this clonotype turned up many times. CDR3 DNA sequence: TGTGCCAGCAGCTTAGGAGGAAGGGACAGGGAAGCTTTCTTT. It translates to CASSLGGRDREAFF. The J gene is TRBJ1-1, the V gene TRBV7-2, with TRBD1 matching 8 bases. Germline loops: CDR1 SGHTA, CDR2 FQGNSA. Trimming cost V 1 base and J 8 bases; bases outside gene matches: 6. The CDR3 extends over 14 amino acids.

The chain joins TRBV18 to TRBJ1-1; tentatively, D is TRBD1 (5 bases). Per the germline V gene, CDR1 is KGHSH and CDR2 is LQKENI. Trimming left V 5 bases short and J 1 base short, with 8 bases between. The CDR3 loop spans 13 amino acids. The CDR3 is CASSGTENTEAFF. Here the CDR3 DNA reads TGTGCCAGCTCAGGGACGGAGAACACTGAAGCTTTCTTT.